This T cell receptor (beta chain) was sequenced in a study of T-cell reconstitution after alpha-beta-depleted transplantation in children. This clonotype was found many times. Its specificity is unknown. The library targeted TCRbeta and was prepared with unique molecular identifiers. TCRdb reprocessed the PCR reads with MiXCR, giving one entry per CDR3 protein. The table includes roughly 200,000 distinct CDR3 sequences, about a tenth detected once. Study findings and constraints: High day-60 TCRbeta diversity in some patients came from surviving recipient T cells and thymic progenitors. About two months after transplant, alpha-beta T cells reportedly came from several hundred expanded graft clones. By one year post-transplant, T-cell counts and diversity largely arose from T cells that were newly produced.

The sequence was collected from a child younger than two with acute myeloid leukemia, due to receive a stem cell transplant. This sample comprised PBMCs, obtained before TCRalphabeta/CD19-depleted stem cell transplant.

CDR3 DNA: TGTGCCAGCAGCCACAACTTTCCCGAGGCTTTCTTT. It specifies CASSHNFPEAFF. This chain uses TRBV28 with TRBJ1-1; unclear D gene. This CDR3 has 12 residues. Germline loops: CDR1 MDHEN, CDR2 SYDVKM. Trimming stripped 6 bases from V and 11 bases from J, with 16 bases between.